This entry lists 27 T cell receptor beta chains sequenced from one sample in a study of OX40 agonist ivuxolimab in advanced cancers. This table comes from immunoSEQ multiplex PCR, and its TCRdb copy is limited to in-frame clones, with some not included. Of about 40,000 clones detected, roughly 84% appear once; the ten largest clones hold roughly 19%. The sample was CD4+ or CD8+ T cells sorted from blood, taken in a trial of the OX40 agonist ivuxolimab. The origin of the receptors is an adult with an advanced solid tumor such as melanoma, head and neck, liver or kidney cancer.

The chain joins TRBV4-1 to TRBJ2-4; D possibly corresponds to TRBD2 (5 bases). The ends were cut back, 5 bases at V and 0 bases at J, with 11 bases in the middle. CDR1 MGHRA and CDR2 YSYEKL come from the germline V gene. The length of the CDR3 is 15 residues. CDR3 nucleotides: TGCGCCAGCAGCTTCCGGGATCTAGCCAAAAACATTCAGTACTTC. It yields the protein CASSFRDLAKNIQYF.

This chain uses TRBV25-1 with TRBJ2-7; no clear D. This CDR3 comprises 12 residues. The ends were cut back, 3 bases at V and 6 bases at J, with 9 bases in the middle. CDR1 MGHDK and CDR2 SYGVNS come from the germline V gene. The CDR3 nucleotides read TGTGCCAGCAGTGATTTCGCGAGCGAGCAGTACTTC. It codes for CASSDFASEQYF.

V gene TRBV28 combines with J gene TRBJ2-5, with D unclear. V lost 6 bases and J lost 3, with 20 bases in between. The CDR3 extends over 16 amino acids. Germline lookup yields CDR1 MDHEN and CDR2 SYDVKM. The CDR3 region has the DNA TGTGCCAGCAGCCGCCCGGTTGAGGCGAAAAAAGAGACCCAGTACTTC. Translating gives CASSRPVEAKKETQYF.

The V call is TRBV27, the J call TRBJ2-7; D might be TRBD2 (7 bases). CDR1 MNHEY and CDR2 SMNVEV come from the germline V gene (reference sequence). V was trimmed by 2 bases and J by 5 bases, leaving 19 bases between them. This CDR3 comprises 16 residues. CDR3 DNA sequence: TGTGCCAGCAGTTTAGGGGTAGGGGGGGCTCAGGACGAGCAGTACTTC. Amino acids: CASSLGVGGAQDEQYF.

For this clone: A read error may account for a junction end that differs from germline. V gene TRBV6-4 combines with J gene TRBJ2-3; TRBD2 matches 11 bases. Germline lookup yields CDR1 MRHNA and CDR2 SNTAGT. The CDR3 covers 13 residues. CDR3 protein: CASGTSGTDMQYF. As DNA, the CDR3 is TGTGCCAGCGGGACTAGCGGCACAGATATGCAGTATTTT.

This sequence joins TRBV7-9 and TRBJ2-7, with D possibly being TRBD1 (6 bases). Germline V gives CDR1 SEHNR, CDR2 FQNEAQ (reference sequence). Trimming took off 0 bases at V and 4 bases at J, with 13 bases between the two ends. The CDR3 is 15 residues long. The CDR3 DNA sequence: TGTGCCAGCAGCTTAGCGCTAGGACAGCTATACGAGCAGTACTTC. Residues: CASSLALGQLYEQYF.

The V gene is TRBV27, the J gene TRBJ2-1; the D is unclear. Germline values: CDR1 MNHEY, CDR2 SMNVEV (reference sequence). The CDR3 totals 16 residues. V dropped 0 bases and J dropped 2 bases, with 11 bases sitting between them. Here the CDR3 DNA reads TGTGCCAGCAGTTTATCAATGAGGTTCCCCTACAATGAGCAGTTCTTC. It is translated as CASSLSMRFPYNEQFF.

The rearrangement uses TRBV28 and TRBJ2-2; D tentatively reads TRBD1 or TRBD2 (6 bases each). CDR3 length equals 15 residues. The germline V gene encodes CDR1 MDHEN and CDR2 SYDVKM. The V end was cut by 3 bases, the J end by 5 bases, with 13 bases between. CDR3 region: CASSFRGLGTGELFF. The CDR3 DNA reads TGTGCCAGCAGTTTCCGGGGGCTAGGGACCGGGGAGCTGTTTTTT.

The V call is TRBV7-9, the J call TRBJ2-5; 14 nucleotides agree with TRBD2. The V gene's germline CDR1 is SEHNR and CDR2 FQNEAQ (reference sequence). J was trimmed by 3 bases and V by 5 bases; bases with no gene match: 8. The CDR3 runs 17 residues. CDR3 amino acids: CASSTWTSGGTKETQYF. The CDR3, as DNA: TGTGCCAGCAGCACGTGGACTAGCGGGGGGACCAAAGAGACCCAGTACTTC.

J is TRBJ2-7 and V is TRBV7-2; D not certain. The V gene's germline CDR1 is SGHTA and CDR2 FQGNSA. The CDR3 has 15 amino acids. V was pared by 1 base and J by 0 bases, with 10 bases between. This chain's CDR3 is CASSLESSSSYEQYF. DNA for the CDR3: TGTGCCAGCAGCTTAGAGTCCAGCTCCTCCTACGAGCAGTACTTC.

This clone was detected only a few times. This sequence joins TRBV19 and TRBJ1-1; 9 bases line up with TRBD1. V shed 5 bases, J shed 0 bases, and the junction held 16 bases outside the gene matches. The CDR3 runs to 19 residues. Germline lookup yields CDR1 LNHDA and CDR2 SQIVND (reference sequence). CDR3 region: CASSGKIGQGPTLNTEAFF. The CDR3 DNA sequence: TGTGCCAGTAGTGGGAAAATAGGACAGGGGCCGACCTTGAACACTGAAGCTTTCTTT.

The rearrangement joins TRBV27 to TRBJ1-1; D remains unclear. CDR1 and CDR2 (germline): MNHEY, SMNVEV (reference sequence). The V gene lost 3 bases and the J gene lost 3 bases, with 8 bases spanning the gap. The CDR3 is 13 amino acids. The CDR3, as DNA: TGTGCCAGCAGTTTTGTGTTGGACACTGAAGCTTTCTTT. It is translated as CASSFVLDTEAFF.

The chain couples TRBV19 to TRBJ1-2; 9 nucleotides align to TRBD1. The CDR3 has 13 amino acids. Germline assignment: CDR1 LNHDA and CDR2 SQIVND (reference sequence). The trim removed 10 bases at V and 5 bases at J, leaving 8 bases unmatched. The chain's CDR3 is CATLGDRAYGYTF. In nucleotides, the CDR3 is TGTGCCACCTTAGGGGACAGGGCTTATGGCTACACCTTC.

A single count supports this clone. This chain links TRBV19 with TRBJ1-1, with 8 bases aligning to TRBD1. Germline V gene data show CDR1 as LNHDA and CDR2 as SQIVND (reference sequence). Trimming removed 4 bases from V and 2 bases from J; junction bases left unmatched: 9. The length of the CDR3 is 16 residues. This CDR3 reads CASSTGTGLLNTEAFF. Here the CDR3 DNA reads TGTGCCAGTAGTACGGGGACAGGACTCCTTAACACTGAAGCTTTCTTT. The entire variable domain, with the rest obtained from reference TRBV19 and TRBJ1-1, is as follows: DGGITQSPKYLFRKEGQNVTLSCEQNLNHDAMYWYRQDPGQGLRLIYYSQIVNDFQKGDIAEGYSVSREKKESFPLTVTSAQKNPTAFYLCASSTGTGLLNTEAFFGQGTRLTVV.

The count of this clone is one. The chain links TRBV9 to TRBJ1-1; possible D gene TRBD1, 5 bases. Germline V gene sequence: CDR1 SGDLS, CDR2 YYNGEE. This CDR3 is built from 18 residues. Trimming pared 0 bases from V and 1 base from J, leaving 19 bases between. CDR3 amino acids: CASSVEGVSGARNTEAFF. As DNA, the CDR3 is TGTGCCAGCAGCGTAGAGGGCGTGTCCGGGGCGCGGAACACTGAAGCTTTCTTT. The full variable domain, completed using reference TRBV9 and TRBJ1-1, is DSGVTQTPKHLITATGQRVTLRCSPRSGDLSVYWYQQSLDQGLQFLIQYYNGEERAKGNILERFSAQQFPDLHSELNLSSLELGDSALYFCASSVEGVSGARNTEAFFGQGTRLTVV.

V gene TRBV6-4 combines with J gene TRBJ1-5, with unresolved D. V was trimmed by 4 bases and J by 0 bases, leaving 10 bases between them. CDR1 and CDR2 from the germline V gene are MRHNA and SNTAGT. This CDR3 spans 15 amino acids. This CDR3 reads CASSASADSNQPQHF. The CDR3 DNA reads TGTGCCAGCAGTGCATCTGCAGATAGCAATCAGCCCCAGCATTTT.

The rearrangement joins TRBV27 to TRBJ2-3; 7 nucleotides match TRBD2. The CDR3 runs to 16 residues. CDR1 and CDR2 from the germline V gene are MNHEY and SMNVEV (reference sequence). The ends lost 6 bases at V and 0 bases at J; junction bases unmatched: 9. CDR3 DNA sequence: TGTGCCAGCAGCTATTATAGCGGGTCTAGCACAGATACGCAGTATTTT. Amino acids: CASSYYSGSSTDTQYF.

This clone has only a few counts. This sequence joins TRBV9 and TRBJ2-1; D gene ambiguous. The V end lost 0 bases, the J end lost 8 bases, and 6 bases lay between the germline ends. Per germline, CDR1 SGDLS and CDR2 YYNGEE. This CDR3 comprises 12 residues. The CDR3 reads CASSVVGDEQFF. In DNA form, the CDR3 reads TGTGCCAGCAGCGTAGTTGGGGATGAGCAGTTCTTC.

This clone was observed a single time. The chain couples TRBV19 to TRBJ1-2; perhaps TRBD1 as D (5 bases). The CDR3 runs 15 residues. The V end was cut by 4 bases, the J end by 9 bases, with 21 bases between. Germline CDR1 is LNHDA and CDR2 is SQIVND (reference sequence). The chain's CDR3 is CASSSSGGTRIRYTF. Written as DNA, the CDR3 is TGTGCCAGTAGTAGCTCGGGAGGGACGCGGATTCGCTACACCTTC.

CDR3 amino acids: CASSDSGSLNTGELFF. As DNA, the CDR3 is TGTGCCAGCAGTGACTCTGGCAGTCTGAACACCGGGGAGCTGTTTTTT. The chain uses TRBV6-4 and TRBJ2-2; unclear D gene. CDR1 and CDR2 (germline): MRHNA, SNTAGT. The CDR3 is 16 amino acids. V was clipped by 0 bases and J by 1 base, with 9 bases between them.

The CDR3 DNA follows: TGTGCCAGTAGTCTGACTAGCGGAGGTGGCAATGAGCAGTTCTTC. Its protein product is CASSLTSGGGNEQFF. The chain is built from TRBV19 and TRBJ2-1; 9 bases map to TRBD2. Germline V gene sequence: CDR1 LNHDA, CDR2 SQIVND (reference sequence). This CDR3 is 15 amino acids long. Trimming took 5 bases from V and 6 from J; bases not matched to a gene: 8.

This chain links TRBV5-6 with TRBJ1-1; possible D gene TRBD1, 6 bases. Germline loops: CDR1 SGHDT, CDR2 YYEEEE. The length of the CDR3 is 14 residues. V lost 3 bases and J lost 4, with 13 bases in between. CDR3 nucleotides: TGTGCCAGCAGCTGGGGGACATCACGCACTGAAGCTTTCTTT. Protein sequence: CASSWGTSRTEAFF.

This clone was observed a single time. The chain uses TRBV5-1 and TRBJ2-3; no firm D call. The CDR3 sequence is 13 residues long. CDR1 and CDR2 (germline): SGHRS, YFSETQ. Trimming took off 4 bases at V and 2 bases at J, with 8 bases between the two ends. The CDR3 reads CASSPLDTDTQYF. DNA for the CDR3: TGCGCCAGCAGCCCTCTCGACACAGATACGCAGTATTTT.

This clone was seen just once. CDR3 sequence: CASSQALGYTF. The CDR3 DNA is TGTGCCAGCAGCCAGGCTTTGGGCTACACCTTC. The J gene is TRBJ1-2, the V gene TRBV5-4, with D unresolved. CDR3 size: 11 residues. The germline V gene has CDR1 SGHNT and CDR2 YYREEE (reference sequence). Trimming cost V 4 bases and J 8 bases, with 9 bases left between them.

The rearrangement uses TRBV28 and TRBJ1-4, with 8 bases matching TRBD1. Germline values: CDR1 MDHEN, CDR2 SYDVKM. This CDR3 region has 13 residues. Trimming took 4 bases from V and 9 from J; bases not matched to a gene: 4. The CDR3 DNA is TGTGCCAGCAGTTCCGGACAGGGACAAAAACTGTTTTTT. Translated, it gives CASSSGQGQKLFF.

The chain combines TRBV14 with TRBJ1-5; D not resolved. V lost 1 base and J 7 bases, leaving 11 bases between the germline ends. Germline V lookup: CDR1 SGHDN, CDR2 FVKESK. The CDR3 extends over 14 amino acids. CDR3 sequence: CASSQAGFGQPQHF. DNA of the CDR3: TGTGCCAGCAGCCAAGCTGGGTTCGGACAGCCCCAGCATTTT.

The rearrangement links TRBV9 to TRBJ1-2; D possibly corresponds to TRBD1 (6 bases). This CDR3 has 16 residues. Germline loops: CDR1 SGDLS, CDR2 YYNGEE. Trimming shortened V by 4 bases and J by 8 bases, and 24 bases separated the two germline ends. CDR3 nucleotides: TGTGCCAGCAGCCCCGAGACAGGTCTCAAAGTAAGAGGCTACACCTTC. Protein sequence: CASSPETGLKVRGYTF.